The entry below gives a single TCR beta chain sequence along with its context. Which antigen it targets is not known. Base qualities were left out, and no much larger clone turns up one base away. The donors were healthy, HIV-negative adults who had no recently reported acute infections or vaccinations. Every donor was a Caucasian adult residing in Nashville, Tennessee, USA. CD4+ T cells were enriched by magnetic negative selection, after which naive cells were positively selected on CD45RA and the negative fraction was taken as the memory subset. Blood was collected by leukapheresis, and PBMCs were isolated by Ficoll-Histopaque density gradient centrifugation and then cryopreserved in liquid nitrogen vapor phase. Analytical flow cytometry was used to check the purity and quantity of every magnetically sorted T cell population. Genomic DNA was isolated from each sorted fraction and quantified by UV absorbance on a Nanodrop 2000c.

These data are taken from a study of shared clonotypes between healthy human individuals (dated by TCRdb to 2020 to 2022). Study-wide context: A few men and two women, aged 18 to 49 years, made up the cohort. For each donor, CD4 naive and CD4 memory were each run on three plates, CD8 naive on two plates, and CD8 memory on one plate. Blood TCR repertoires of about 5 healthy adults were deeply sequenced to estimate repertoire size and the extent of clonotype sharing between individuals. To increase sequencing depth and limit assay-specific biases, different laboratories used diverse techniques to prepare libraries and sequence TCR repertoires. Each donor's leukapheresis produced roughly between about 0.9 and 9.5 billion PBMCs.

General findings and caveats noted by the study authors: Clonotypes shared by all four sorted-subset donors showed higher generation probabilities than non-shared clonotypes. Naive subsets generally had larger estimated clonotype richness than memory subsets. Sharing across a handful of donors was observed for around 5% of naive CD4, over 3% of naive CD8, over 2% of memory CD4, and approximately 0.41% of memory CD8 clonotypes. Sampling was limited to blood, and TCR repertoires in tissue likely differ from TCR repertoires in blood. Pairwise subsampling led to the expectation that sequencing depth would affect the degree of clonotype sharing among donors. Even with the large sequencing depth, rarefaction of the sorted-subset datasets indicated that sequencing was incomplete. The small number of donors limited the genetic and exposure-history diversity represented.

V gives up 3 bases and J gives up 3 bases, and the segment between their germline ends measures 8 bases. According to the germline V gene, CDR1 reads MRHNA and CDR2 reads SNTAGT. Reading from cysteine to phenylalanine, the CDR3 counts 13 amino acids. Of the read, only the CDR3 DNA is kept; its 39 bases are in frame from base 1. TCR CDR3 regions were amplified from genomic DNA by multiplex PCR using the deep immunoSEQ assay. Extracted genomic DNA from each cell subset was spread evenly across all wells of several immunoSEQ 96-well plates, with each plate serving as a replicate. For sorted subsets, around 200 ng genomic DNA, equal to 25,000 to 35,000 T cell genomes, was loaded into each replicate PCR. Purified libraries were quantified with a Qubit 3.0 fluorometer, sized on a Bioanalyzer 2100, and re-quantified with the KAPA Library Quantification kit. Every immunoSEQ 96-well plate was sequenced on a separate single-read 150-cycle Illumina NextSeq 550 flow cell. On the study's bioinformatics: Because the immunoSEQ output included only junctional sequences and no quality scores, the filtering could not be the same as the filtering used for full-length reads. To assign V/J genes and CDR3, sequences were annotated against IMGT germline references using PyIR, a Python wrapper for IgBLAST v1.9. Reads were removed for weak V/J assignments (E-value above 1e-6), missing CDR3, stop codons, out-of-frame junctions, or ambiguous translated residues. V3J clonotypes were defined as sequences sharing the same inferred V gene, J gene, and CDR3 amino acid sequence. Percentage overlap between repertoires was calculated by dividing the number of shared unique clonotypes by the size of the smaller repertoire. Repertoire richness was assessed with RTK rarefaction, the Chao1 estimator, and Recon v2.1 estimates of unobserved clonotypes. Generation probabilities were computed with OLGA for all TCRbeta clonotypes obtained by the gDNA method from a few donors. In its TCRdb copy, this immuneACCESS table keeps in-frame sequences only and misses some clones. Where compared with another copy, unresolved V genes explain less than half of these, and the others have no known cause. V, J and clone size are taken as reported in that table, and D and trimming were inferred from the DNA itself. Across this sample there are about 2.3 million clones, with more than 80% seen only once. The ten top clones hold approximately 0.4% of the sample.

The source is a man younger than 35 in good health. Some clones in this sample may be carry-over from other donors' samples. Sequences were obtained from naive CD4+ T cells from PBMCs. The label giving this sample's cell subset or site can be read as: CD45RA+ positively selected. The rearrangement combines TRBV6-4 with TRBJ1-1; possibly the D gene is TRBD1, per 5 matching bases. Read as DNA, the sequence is TGTGCCAGCAGTGAATGGGGGGACACTGAAGCTTTCTTT. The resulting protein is CASSEWGDTEAFF.